Presented here are 5 T cell receptor beta chains from one specimen sequenced in a study of cytomegalovirus exposure and HLA in healthy donors. PCR used 60 Vbeta primers and 13 Jbeta primers. The table came from immunoSEQ multiplex PCR; TCRdb's copy has only in-frame clones and leaves some out. There are approximately 150,000 clones in the sample; 75% occur only once, and less than 3% lies in the top ten. Sequenced sample: PBMCs. The receptors shown here come from a female donor in good health and CMV-seronegative.

This rearrangement joins TRBV6-5 to TRBJ1-3, with D perhaps TRBD1 (6 bases). Trimming removed 0 bases from V and 4 bases from J, with 10 bases in between. This CDR3 is 15 amino acids long. Germline-derived CDR1 and CDR2 are MNHEY and SVGAGI. CDR3 DNA: TGTGCCAGCAGTTACTCGCACAGGGCCGGAAACACCATATATTTT. It encodes CASSYSHRAGNTIYF.

This chain connects TRBV6-6 to TRBJ2-1; 10 bases are a match to TRBD1. CDR1 and CDR2 (germline): MNHNY, SVGAGI (reference sequence). Trimming removed 6 bases from V and 3 bases from J; junction bases left unmatched: 5. The CDR3 sequence is 15 residues long. CDR3: CASRTGTGVYNEQFF. As DNA, the CDR3 is TGTGCCAGCAGGACCGGGACAGGGGTCTACAATGAGCAGTTCTTC.

In its sample, this clone was seen a few times. V gene TRBV4-3 combines with J gene TRBJ2-1; 8 bases are shared with TRBD1. V lost 3 bases, J lost 5 bases, and 9 bases stayed unmatched. The germline CDR1 and CDR2 sequences are LGHNA and YSLEER. This CDR3 contains 16 residues. CDR3 nucleotides: TGCGCCAGCAGCCAGACGAGCAGGGGGCGGCACAATGAGCAGTTCTTC. It specifies CASSQTSRGRHNEQFF.

The V call is TRBV5-1, the J call TRBJ2-4; no firm D call. The end of the DNA is better explained by TRBJ2-7, so the J call may be wrong. The CDR3 is 11 residues long. The germline gives CDR1 SGHRS, CDR2 YFSETQ. CDR3: CASNNYYEQYF. In nucleotides, the CDR3 is TGCGCCAGCAACAACTACTACGAGCAGTACTTC.

J is TRBJ2-1 and V is TRBV2; D unresolved. The CDR3 is 11 amino acids. Per germline, CDR1 SNHLY and CDR2 FYNNEI. V was trimmed by 1 base and J by 15 bases, leaving 10 bases between them. The CDR3, as DNA: TGTGCCAGCAGTGAAGAAGGAGCGTGGTTCTTC. This translates into CASSEEGAWFF.